Following are 20 T cell receptor beta chains from one sample sequenced in a study of cytomegalovirus exposure and HLA in healthy donors. In the PCR, 60 Vbeta and 13 Jbeta primers were used. Profiling relied on immunoSEQ multiplex PCR, and the TCRdb table lists in-frame clones only, not all of them. The repertoire consists of around 180,000 clones, with approximately 80% occurring once and the leading ten covering more than 0.4%. The sequencing input was PBMCs. All receptors derive from a woman in her forties or fifties in good health and CMV-seronegative.

The chain has TRBV7-9 and TRBJ1-6; D is unclear. This CDR3 has 16 residues. Trimming cost V 8 bases and J 7 bases, with 21 bases left between them. Germline CDR1 reads SEHNR; CDR2 reads FQNEAQ (reference sequence). The CDR3 reads CASGFGFEGGNSPLHF. CDR3 bases: TGTGCCAGCGGTTTTGGCTTTGAAGGAGGCAATTCACCCCTCCACTTT.

The genes are TRBV21-1 and TRBJ2-7; TRBD1, as called in the table, went unchecked against the DNA. TRBV21-1 is recorded as a pseudogene. This CDR3 comprises 15 residues. The DNA for the CDR3 is TGTGCCAGCAGCTTTAAGGGGCAGGGGGCCGACGAGCAGTACTTC. It specifies CASSFKGQGADEQYF.

The rearrangement uses TRBV4-1 and TRBJ1-3; TRBD1 might be the D (5 bases). V was trimmed by 2 bases and J by 0 bases, leaving 5 bases between them. Germline values: CDR1 MGHRA, CDR2 YSYEKL. This CDR3 is 14 amino acids long. The CDR3, as DNA: TGCGCCAGCAGCCAACAGGGCTCTGGAAACACCATATATTTT. This encodes CASSQQGSGNTIYF.

V and J are TRBV7-2 and TRBJ2-2, with D possibly being TRBD2 (6 bases). The CDR3 runs 14 residues. Trimming left V 0 bases short and J 6 bases short, with 8 bases between. The germline CDR1 and CDR2 sequences are SGHTA and FQGNSA. The CDR3 bases are TGTGCCAGCAGCTTAGCCACTAGCCCCGGGGAGCTGTTTTTT. Protein product: CASSLATSPGELFF. The whole variable domain, remainder taken from reference TRBV7-2 and TRBJ2-2, is GAGVSQSPSNKVTEKGKDVELRCDPISGHTALYWYRQSLGQGLEFLIYFQGNSAPDKSGLPSDRFSAERTGGSVSTLTIQRTQQEDSAVYLCASSLATSPGELFFGEGSRLTVL.

The genes are TRBV7-3 and TRBJ2-7; maybe TRBD2 (6 bases). CDR1 and CDR2 (germline): SGHTA, FQGTGA. This CDR3 comprises 13 residues. V lost 4 bases and J 3 bases, leaving 10 bases between the germline ends. The CDR3 reads CASSWAGGYEQYF. The CDR3 DNA sequence: TGTGCCAGCAGCTGGGCCGGGGGCTACGAGCAGTACTTC.

This chain uses TRBV9 with TRBJ1-1, with D unclear. Trimming shortened V by 4 bases and J by 0 bases, and 13 bases separated the two germline ends. The CDR3 runs to 15 residues. CDR1 is SGDLS, CDR2 YYNGEE, per germline. Here the CDR3 reads CASSLPEPLNTEAFF. The CDR3 DNA sequence: TGTGCCAGCAGCCTCCCCGAGCCACTGAACACTGAAGCTTTCTTT.

The rearrangement uses TRBV6-5 and TRBJ2-5, with TRBD1 matching 8 bases. V gave up 8 bases and J gave up 2 bases; unmatched junction bases: 10. The CDR3 is 15 residues long. Germline CDR1 MNHEY, CDR2 SVGAGI. The CDR3 DNA reads as TGTGCCAGCGCACAACAACAGGGGGTGCAAGAGACCCAGTACTTC. It yields the protein CASAQQQGVQETQYF.

In its sample, this clone was seen once. The chain joins TRBV9 to TRBJ2-3, with TRBD2 identical over 7 bases. There are 15 residues in the CDR3. Germline loops: CDR1 SGDLS, CDR2 YYNGEE. Germline trimming cut 4 bases from V and 2 bases from J; bases unmatched to any gene: 7. CDR3: CASSRGLPNTDTQYF. The DNA for the CDR3 is TGTGCCAGCAGCCGGGGACTACCCAACACAGATACGCAGTATTTT. The complete variable domain, with remaining parts taken from reference TRBV9 and TRBJ2-3, reads DSGVTQTPKHLITATGQRVTLRCSPRSGDLSVYWYQQSLDQGLQFLIQYYNGEERAKGNILERFSAQQFPDLHSELNLSSLELGDSALYFCASSRGLPNTDTQYFGPGTRLTVL.

V usage is TRBV27 and J usage is TRBJ1-1; TRBD1 matches at 7 bases. This CDR3 spans 14 amino acids. The germline gives CDR1 MNHEY, CDR2 SMNVEV (reference sequence). Trimming at V came to 3 bases and at J to 4 bases, leaving 5 bases not matched to a gene. The CDR3 DNA reads as TGTGCCAGCAGTTTGGTTCAGGGGGGCACTGAAGCTTTCTTT. The encoded protein is CASSLVQGGTEAFF.

This clone was observed a single time. J is TRBJ2-6 and V is TRBV6-1; D is ambiguous. Germline V gene data show CDR1 as MNHNS and CDR2 as SASEGT. The CDR3 is 13 residues long. V was trimmed by 6 bases and J by 0 bases, leaving 3 bases between them. The CDR3 coding sequence is TGTGCCAGCAGGAGCTCTGGGGCCAACGTCCTGACTTTC. It specifies CASRSSGANVLTF.

The chain uses TRBV20-1 and TRBJ2-7; D uncertain. Between the trimmed V and J ends, which lost 3 bases and 1 base, there was a span of 4 bases. CDR3 length: 11 residues. Per germline, CDR1 DFQATT and CDR2 SNEGSKA (reference sequence). Here the CDR3 DNA reads TGCAGTGCTAGTTCTTCCTACGAGCAGTACTTC. It is translated as CSASSSYEQYF.

J is TRBJ1-5 and V is TRBV6-5; no definite D call. CDR1 is MNHEY, CDR2 SVGAGI, per germline. The CDR3 extends over 15 amino acids. Between the trimmed V and J ends, which lost 5 bases and 2 bases, there was a span of 13 bases. The chain's CDR3 is CASSRRGFGNQPQHF. CDR3 DNA: TGTGCCAGCAGTCGTCGGGGATTCGGCAATCAGCCCCAGCATTTT.

This chain links TRBV5-1 with TRBJ2-2, with D possibly matching TRBD1 (7 bases). V gave up 4 bases and J gave up 5 bases, with 12 bases separating them. This CDR3 has 14 amino acids. Germline assignment: CDR1 SGHRS and CDR2 YFSETQ. Here the CDR3 reads CASSRPGGTGELFF. CDR3 sequence (DNA): TGCGCCAGCAGCCGGCCAGGGGGGACCGGGGAGCTGTTTTTT.

In this sample, this clone turned up once. This chain links TRBV29-1 with TRBJ2-1; 7 bases line up with TRBD2. This CDR3 has 14 amino acids. The V and J ends lost 8 bases and 3 bases, in that order; junction bases with no gene match: 10. From germline, CDR1 is SQVTM and CDR2 ANQGSEA. The CDR3 here is CSLRESSGYNEQFF. The CDR3, as DNA: TGCAGCCTACGGGAATCTAGCGGCTACAATGAGCAGTTCTTC.

This clone was counted a few times. The chain links TRBV4-2 to TRBJ2-3; 8 bases are shared with TRBD1. The V and J ends lost 1 base and 4 bases, in that order; junction bases with no gene match: 4. The CDR3 spans 15 residues. CDR1 is LGHNA and CDR2 is YNFKEQ in the germline V gene. The CDR3 nucleotides are TGTGCCAGCAGCCAAGGTGACAGGGGATCAGATACGCAGTATTTT. Translated, it gives CASSQGDRGSDTQYF.

V usage is TRBV7-8 and J usage is TRBJ2-3; D is possibly TRBD1 (6 bases). The V end was cut by 1 base, the J end by 5 bases, with 10 bases between. This CDR3 region has 14 residues. Germline V gene lookup returns CDR1 SGHVS and CDR2 FQNEAQ. The CDR3 coding sequence is TGTGCCAGCAGCTTAGTGTGGGGGCGAGATACGCAGTATTTT. Its translation is CASSLVWGRDTQYF.

This sequence joins TRBV20-1 and TRBJ2-1; perhaps TRBD2 as D (6 bases). The CDR3 totals 11 residues. V was shortened by 6 bases and J by 7 bases, with 10 bases between the two germline ends. Germline V gene lookup returns CDR1 DFQATT and CDR2 SNEGSKA (reference sequence). The CDR3 reads CSATRWNEQFF. CDR3 sequence (DNA): TGCAGTGCGACTAGGTGGAATGAGCAGTTCTTC.

V gene TRBV6-6 combines with J gene TRBJ2-5; 7 nucleotides match TRBD2. The J call may be faulty, since TRBJ2-7 better matches the DNA end. The CDR3 is 15 amino acids. Germline lookup yields CDR1 MNHNY and CDR2 SVGAGI (reference sequence). CDR3 coding DNA: TGTGCCAGCAGTTACTCGGTGGGGGGGACCTACGAGCAGTACTTC. It is translated as CASSYSVGGTYEQYF.

The genes are TRBV9 and TRBJ2-5; 7 bases align to TRBD2. The trim removed 7 bases at V and 5 bases at J, leaving 11 bases unmatched. Germline assignment: CDR1 SGDLS and CDR2 YYNGEE. The CDR3 loop spans 14 amino acids. CDR3: CASAEPGLPETQYF. In DNA form, the CDR3 reads TGTGCCAGCGCCGAACCGGGACTACCCGAGACCCAGTACTTC.

The V gene is TRBV28, the J gene TRBJ1-4, with 12 nucleotides matching TRBD1. Germline V gene lookup returns CDR1 MDHEN and CDR2 SYDVKM. CDR3 length: 16 residues. J gave up 8 bases and V 1 base, and 5 bases lay outside the gene matches. The CDR3 here is CASSLSGTGGEEKLFF. The CDR3 bases are TGTGCCAGCAGTTTATCCGGGACAGGGGGCGAGGAAAAACTGTTTTTT.